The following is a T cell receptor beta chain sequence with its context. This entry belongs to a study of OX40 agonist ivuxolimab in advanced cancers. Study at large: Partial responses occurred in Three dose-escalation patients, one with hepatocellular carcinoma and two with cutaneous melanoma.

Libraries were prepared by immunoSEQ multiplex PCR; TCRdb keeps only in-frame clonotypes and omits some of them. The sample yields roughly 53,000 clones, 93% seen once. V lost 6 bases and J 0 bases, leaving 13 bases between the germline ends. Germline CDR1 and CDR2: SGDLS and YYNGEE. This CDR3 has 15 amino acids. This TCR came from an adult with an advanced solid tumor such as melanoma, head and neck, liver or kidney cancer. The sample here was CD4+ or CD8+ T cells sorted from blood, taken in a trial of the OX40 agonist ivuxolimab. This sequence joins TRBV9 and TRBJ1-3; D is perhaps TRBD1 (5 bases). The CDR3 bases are TGTGCCAGCACCCGGGGCGGAGACTCTGGAAACACCATATATTTT. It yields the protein CASTRGGDSGNTIYF.